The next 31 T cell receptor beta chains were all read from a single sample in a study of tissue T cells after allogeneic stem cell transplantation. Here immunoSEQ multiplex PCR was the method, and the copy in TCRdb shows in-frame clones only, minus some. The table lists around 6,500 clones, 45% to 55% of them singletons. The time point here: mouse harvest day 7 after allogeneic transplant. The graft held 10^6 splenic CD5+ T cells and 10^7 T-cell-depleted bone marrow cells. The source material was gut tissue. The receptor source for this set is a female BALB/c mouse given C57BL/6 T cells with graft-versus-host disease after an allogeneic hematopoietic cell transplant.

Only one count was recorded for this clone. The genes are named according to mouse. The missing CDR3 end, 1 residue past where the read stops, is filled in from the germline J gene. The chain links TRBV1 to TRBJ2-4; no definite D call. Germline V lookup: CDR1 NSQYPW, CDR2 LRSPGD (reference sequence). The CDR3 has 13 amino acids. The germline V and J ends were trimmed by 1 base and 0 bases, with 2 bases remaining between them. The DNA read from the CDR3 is TGCACCTGCAGTGCAGGGAGTCAAAACACCTTGTAC. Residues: CTCSAGSQNTLY. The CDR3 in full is CTCSAGSQNTLYF.

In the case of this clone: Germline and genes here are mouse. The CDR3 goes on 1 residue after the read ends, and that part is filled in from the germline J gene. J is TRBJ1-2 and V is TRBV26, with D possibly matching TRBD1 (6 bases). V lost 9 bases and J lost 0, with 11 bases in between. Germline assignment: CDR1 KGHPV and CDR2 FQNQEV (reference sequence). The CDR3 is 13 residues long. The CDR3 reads CASSGQANSDYTF. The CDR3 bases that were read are TGTGCCAGTTCGGGACAAGCAAACTCCGACTACACC.

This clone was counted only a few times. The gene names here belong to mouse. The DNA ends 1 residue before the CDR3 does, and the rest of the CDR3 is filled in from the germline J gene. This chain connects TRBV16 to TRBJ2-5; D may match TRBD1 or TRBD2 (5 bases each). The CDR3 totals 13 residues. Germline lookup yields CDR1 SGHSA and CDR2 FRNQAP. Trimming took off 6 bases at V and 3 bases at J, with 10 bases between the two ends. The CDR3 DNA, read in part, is TGTGCAAGCAGATGGGGCGGACAAGACACCCAGTAC. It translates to CASRWGGQDTQY. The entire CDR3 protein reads CASRWGGQDTQYF. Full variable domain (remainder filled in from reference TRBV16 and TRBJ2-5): NAGVIQTPRHKVTGKGQEATLWCEPISGHSAVFWYRQTIVQGLEFLTYFRNQAPIDDSGMPKERFSAQMPNQSHSTLKIQSTQPQDSAVYLCASRWGGQDTQYFGPGTRLLVL.

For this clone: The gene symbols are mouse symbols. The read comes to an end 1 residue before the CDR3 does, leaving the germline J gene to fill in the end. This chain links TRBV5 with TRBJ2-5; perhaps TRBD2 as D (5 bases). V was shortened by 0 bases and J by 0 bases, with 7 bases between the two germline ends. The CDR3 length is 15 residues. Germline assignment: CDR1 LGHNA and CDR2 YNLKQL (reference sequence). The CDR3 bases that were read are TGTGCCAGCAGCCAAGACTGGGTTAACCAAGACACCCAGTAC. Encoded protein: CASSQDWVNQDTQY. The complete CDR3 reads CASSQDWVNQDTQYF.

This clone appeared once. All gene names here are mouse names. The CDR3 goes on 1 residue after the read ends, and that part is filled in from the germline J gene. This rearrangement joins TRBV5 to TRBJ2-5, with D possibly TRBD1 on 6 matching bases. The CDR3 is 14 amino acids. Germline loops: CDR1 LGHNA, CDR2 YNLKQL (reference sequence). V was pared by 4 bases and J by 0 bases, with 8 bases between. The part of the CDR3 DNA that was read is TGTGCCAGCAGCCGGGACATTAACCAAGACACCCAGTAC. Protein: CASSRDINQDTQY. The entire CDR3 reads CASSRDINQDTQYF.

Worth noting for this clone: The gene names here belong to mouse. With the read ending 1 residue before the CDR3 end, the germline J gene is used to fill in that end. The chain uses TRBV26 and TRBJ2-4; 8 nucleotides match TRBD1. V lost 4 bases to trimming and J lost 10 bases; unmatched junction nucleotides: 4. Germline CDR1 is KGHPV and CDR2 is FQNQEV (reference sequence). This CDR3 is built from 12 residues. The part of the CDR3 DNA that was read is TGTGCCAGCAGTCCCGGACAGGGCTCCTTGTAC. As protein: CASSPGQGSLY. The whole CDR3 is CASSPGQGSLYF. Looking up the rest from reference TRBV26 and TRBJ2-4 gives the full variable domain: NSKVIQTPRYLVKGQGQKAKMRCIPEKGHPVVFWYQQNKNNEFKFLINFQNQEVLQQIDMTEKRFSAECPSNSPCSLEIQSSEAGDSALYLCASSPGQGSLYFGAGTRLSVL.

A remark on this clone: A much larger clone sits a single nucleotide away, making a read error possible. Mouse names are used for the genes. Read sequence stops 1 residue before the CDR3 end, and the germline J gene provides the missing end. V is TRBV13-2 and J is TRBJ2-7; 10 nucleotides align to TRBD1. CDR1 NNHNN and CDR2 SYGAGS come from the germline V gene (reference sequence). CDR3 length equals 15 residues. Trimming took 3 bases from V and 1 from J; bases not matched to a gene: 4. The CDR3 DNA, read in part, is TGTGCCAGCGGTGTCCCGGACAGGGGGTCCTATGAACAGTAC. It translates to CASGVPDRGSYEQY. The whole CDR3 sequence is CASGVPDRGSYEQYF.

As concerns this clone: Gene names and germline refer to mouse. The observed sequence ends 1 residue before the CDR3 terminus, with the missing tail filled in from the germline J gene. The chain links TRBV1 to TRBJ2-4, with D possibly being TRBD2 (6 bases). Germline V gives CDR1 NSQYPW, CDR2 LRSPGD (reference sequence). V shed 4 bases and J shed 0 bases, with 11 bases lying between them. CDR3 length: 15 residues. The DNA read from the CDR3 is TGCACCTGCAGTGGTACTGGGACTAGTCAAAACACCTTGTAC. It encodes CTCSGTGTSQNTLY. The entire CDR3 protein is CTCSGTGTSQNTLYF.

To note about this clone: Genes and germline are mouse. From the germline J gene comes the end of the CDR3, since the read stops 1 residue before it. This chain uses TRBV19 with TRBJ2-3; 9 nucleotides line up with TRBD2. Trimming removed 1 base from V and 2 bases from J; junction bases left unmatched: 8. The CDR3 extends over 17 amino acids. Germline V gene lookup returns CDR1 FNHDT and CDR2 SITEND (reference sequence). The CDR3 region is CASSISWGGRDAETLYF. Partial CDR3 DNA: TGTGCCAGCAGTATAAGCTGGGGGGGGCGCGATGCAGAAACGCTGTAT.

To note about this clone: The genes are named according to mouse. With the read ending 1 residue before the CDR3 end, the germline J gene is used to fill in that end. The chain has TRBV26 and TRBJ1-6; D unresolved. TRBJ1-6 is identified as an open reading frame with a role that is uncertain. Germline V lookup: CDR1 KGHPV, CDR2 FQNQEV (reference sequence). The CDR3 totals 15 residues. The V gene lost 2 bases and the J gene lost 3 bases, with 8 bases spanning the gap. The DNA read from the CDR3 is TGTGCCAGCAGTCTGCCCGGCCTCTATAATTCGCCCCTCTAC. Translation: CASSLPGLYNSPLY. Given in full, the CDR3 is CASSLPGLYNSPLYF.

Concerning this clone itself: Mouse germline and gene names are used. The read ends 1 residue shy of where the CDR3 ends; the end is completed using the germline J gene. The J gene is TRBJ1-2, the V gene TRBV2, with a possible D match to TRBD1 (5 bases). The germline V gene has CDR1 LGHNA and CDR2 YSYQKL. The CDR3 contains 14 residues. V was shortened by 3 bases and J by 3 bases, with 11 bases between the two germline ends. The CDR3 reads CASSQTRADSDYTF. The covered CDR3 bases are TGTGCCAGCAGCCAGACCAGGGCGGACTCCGACTACACC.

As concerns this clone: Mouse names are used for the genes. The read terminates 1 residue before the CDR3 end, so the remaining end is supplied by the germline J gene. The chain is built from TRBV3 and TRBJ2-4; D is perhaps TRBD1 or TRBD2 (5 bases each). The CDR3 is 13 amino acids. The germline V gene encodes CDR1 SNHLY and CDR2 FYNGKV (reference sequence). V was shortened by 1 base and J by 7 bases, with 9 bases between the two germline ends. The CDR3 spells CASSLEGRDTLYF. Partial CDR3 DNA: TGTGCCAGCAGCTTAGAGGGGCGCGACACCTTGTAC.

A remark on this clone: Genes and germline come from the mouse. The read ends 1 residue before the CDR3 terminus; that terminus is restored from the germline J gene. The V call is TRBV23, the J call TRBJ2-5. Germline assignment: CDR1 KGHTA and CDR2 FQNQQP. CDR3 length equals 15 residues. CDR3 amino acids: CSSSQAGGRGDTQYF. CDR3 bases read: TGCTCCAGCAGTCAAGCAGGGGGGCGAGGGGACACCCAGTAC.

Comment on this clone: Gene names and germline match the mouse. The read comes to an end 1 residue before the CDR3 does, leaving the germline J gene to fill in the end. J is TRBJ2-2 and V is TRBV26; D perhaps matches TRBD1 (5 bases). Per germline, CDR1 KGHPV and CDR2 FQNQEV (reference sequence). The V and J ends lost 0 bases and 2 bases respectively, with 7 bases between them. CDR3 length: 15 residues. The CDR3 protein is CASSLSTANTGQLYF. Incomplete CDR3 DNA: TGTGCCAGCAGTCTGTCGACAGCTAACACCGGGCAGCTCTAC.

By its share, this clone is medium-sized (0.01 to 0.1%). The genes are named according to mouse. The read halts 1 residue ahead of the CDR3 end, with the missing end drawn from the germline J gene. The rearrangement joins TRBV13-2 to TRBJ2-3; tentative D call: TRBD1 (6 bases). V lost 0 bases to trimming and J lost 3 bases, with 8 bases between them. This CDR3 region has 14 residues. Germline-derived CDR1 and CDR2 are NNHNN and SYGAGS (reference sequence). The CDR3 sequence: CASGDAGAAETLYF. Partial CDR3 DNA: TGTGCCAGCGGTGATGCAGGGGCAGCAGAAACGCTGTAT.

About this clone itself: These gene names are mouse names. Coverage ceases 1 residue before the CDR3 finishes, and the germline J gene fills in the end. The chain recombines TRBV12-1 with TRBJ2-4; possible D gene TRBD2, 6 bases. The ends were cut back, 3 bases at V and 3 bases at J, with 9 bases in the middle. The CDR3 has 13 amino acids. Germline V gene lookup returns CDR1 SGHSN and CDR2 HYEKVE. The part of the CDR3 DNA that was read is TGTGCCAGCTCTGTCGGGGGGCAAAACACCTTGTAC. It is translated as CASSVGGQNTLY. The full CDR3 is CASSVGGQNTLYF.

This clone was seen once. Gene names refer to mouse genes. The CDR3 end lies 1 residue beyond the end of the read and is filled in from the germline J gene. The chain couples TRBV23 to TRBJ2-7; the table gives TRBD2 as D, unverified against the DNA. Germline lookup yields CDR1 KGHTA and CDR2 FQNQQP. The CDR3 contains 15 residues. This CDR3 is CSSGELGGSSYEQYF. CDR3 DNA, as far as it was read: TGCTCCAGCGGGGAACTGGGGGGGAGCTCCTATGAACAGTAC.

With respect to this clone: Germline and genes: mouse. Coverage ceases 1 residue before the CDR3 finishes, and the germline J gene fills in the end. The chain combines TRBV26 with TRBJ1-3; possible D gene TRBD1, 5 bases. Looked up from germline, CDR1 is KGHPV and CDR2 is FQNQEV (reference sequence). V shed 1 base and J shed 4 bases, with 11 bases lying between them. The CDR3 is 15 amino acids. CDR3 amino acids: CASSLLAGSGNTLYF. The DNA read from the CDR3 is TGTGCCAGCAGTCTGTTGGCAGGGTCAGGAAATACGCTCTAT.

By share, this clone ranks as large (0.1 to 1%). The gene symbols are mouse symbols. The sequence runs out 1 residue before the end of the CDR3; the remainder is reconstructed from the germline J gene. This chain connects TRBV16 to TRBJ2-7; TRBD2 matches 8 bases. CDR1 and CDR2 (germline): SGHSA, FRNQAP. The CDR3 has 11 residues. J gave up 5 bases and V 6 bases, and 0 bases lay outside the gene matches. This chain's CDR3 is CASRTGDEQYF. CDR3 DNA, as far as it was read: TGTGCAAGCAGGACTGGGGATGAACAGTAC.

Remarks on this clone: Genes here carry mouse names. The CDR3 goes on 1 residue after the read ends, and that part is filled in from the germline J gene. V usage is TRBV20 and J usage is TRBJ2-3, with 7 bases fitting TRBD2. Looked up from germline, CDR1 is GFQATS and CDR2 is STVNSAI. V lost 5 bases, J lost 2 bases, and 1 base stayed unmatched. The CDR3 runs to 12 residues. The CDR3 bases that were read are TGTGGTGCTGGGGGGGATGCAGAAACGCTGTAT. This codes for CGAGGDAETLY. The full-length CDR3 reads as CGAGGDAETLYF.

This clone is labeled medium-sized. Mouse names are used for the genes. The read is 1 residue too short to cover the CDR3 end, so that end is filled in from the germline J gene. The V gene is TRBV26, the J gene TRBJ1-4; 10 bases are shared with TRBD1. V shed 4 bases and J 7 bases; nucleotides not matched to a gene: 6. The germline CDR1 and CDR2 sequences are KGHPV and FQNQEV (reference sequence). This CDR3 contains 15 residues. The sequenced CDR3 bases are TGTGCCAGCAGTCGACGGGACAGGGGCGGCGAAAGATTATTT. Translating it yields CASSRRDRGGERLF. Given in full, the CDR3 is CASSRRDRGGERLFF.

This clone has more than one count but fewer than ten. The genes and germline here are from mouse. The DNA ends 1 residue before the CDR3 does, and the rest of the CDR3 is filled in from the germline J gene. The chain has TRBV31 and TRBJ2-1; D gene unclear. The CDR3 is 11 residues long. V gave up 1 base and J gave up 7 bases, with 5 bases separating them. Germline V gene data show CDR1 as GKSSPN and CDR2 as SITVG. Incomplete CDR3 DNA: TGTGCCTGGAGTCCCTGGGCTGAGCAGTTC. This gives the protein CAWSPWAEQF. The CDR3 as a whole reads CAWSPWAEQFF.

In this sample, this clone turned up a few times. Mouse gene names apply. The covered CDR3 bases are TGTGCCAGCAGTCTGAGAACTTCTGGAAATACGCTCTAT. Protein: CASSLRTSGNTLY. The full CDR3 is CASSLRTSGNTLYF. J is TRBJ1-3 and V is TRBV26; D unresolved. The CDR3 is cut off 1 residue early in the read; its end comes from the germline J gene. Trimming pared 2 bases from V and 0 bases from J, leaving 5 bases between. The CDR3 has 14 residues. Germline V gene sequence: CDR1 KGHPV, CDR2 FQNQEV (reference sequence). The complete variable domain, with remaining parts taken from reference TRBV26 and TRBJ1-3, reads NSKVIQTPRYLVKGQGQKAKMRCIPEKGHPVVFWYQQNKNNEFKFLINFQNQEVLQQIDMTEKRFSAECPSNSPCSLEIQSSEAGDSALYLCASSLRTSGNTLYFGEGSRLIVV.

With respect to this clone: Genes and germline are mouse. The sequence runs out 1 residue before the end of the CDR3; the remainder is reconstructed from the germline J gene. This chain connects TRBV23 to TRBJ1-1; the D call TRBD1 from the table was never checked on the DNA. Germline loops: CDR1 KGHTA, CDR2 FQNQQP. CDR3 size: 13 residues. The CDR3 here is CSSSQRTDTEVFF. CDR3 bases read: TGCTCCAGCAGTCAAAGGACAGACACAGAAGTCTTC.

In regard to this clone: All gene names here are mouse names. The DNA read from the CDR3 is TGTGCCAGCAGGGACAGCAATTCTGGAAATACGCTCTAT. Amino acid sequence: CASRDSNSGNTLY. The whole CDR3 reads CASRDSNSGNTLYF. The V gene is TRBV26, the J gene TRBJ1-3; D possibly corresponds to TRBD1 (6 bases). The read ends 1 residue before the CDR3 terminus; that terminus is restored from the germline J gene. V was pared by 6 bases and J by 0 bases, with 9 bases between. Germline V gives CDR1 KGHPV, CDR2 FQNQEV (reference sequence). This CDR3 comprises 14 residues.

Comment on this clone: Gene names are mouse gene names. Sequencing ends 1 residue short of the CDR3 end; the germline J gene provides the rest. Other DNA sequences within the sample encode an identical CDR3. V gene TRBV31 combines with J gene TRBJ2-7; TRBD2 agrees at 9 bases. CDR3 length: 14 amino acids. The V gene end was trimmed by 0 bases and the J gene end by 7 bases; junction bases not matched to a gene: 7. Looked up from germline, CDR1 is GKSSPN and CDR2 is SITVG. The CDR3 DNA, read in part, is TGTGCCTGGAGTCTAGATGGGGGGGCGGGCGAACAGTAC. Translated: CAWSLDGGAGEQY. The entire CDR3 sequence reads CAWSLDGGAGEQYF.

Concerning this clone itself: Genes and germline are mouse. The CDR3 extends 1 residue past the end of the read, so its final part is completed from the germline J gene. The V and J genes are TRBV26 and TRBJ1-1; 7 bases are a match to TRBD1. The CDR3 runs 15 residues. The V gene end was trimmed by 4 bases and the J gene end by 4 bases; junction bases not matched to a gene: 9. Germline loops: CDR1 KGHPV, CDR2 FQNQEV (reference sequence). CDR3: CASSPQGGQGTEVFF. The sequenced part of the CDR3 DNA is TGTGCCAGCAGTCCTCAGGGGGGGCAAGGCACAGAAGTCTTC.

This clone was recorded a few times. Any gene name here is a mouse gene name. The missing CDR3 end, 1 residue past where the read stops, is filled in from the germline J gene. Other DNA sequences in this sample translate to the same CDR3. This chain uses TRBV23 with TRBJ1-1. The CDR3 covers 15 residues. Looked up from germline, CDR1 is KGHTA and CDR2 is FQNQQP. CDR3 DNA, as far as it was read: TGCTCCAGCAGTCAATCAGGTGGGGGCAACACAGAAGTCTTC. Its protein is CSSSQSGGGNTEVF. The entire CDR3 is CSSSQSGGGNTEVFF.

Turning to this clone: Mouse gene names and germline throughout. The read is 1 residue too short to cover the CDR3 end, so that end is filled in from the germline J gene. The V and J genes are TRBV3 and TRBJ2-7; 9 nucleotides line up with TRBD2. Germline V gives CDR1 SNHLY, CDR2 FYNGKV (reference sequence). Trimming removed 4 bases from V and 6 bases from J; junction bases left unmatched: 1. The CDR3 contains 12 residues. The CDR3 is CASSSDWGEQYF. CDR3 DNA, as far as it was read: TGTGCCAGCAGCTCGGACTGGGGTGAACAGTAC.

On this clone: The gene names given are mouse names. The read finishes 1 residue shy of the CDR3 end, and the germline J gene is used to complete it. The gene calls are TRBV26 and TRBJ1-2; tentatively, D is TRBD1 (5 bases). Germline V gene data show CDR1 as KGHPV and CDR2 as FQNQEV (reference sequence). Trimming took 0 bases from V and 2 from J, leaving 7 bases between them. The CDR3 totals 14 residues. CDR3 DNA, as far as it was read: TGTGCCAGCAGTCTGTCGCAGGGTAACTCCGACTACACC. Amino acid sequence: CASSLSQGNSDYT. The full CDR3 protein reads CASSLSQGNSDYTF.

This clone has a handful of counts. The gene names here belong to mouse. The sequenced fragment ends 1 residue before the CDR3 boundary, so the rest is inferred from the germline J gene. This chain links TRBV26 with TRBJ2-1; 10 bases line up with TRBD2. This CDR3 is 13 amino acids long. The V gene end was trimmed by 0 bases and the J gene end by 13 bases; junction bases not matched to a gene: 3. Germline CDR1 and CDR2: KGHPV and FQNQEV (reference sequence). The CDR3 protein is CASSLSLGGRQFF. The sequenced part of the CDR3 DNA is TGTGCCAGCAGTCTGTCGCTGGGGGGGCGCCAGTTC.